The source of this T cell receptor (beta chain) is a study of radiation and T cells in renal cell carcinoma. Study in general: Nephrectomy followed 15 Gy stereotactic body radiation by 4 weeks. The study's findings and limits: Top tumor clonotypes rose in blood 2 weeks post-radiation, then contracted. Without pretreatment biopsies, baseline tumor clonotype presence was undetermined.

Generated by immunoSEQ multiplex PCR, the TCRdb table keeps only in-frame clones and is missing some. The table records 140,000 or so clones, over 75% of them present only once. The CDR3 runs 14 residues. CDR1 SEHNR and CDR2 FQNEAQ come from the germline V gene (reference sequence). With 1 base removed from V and 0 bases from J, the gap between germline ends came to 6 bases. A single count supports this clone. Its antigen remains unidentified. The sample's time point: baseline pretreatment blood. Sample treatment: 15 Gy SBRT to primary tumor, nephrectomy 4 weeks later. Serial blood draws occurred at baseline and 2 and 4 weeks post-SBRT.

The V and J genes are TRBV7-9 and TRBJ1-2; D gene unclear. This receptor was obtained from a woman aged 50 to 65 with renal cell carcinoma. Sequencing was performed on blood, taken from a patient whose treatment included radiotherapy and nephrectomy. In DNA form, the CDR3 reads TGTGCCAGCAGCTTAGAACACTCTAACTATGGCTACACCTTC. This translates into CASSLEHSNYGYTF.